These 3 T cell receptor beta chains were sequenced from one sample in a study of somatic mutations in cytotoxic T cells in rheumatoid arthritis. The assay was immunoSEQ multiplex PCR, and TCRdb's table has in-frame clones only and misses some. The profile covers about 14,000 clones, with 70% to 80% appearing a single time and 25% to 30% taken by the ten largest. Sequencing was performed on CD8+ T cells sorted from blood. Receptors were obtained from an adult with rheumatoid arthritis.

CDR3 loop: CASSVWNRPGELFF. The CDR3 DNA reads as TGTGCCAGCAGCGTTTGGAATCGGCCCGGGGAGCTGTTTTTT. V is TRBV9 and J is TRBJ2-2; D gene ambiguous. CDR1 is SGDLS, CDR2 YYNGEE, per germline. This CDR3 is built from 14 residues. V lost 2 bases, J lost 6 bases, and 11 bases lay in between.

This chain uses TRBV7-9 with TRBJ1-2, with D maybe TRBD1 (5 bases). The ends were cut back, 3 bases at V and 5 bases at J, with 10 bases in the middle. The CDR3 sequence is 13 residues long. The germline V gene encodes CDR1 SEHNR and CDR2 FQNEAQ (reference sequence). This CDR3 reads CASSFAGGYGYTF. Here the CDR3 DNA reads TGTGCCAGCAGCTTTGCCGGGGGGTATGGCTACACCTTC. Based on the CDR3 plus reference TRBV7-9 and TRBJ1-2, the full variable domain is DTGVSQNPRHKITKRGQNVTFRCDPISEHNRLYWYRQTLGQGPEFLTYFQNEAQLEKSRLLSDRFSAERPKGSFSTLEIQRTEQGDSAMYLCASSFAGGYGYTFGSGTRLTVV.

The chain uses TRBV28 and TRBJ2-2; 11 nucleotides align to TRBD2. With V trimmed by 10 bases and J by 2 bases, 6 bases remained unmatched. CDR3 size: 15 residues. Per the germline V gene, CDR1 is MDHEN and CDR2 is SYDVKM. The CDR3 loop is CATAGLADNTGELFF. DNA for the CDR3: TGTGCCACCGCGGGACTAGCGGATAACACCGGGGAGCTGTTTTTT.